This T cell receptor (beta chain) is from a study of blood T cell repertoires in COVID-19. CDR3 length equals 18 residues. Germline loops: CDR1 MDHEN, CDR2 SYDVKM. V was shortened by 2 bases and J by 5 bases, with 22 bases between the two germline ends. This table comes from immunoSEQ multiplex PCR, and its TCRdb copy is limited to in-frame clones, with some not included. Of roughly 65,000 clones in the sample, about four fifths were seen once. This sequence joins TRBV28 and TRBJ2-4; no firm D call. This TCR derives from a human donor in a cohort sampled during active COVID-19. The source material was peripheral blood. The CDR3 protein is CASSLKFAAARFQNIQYF. CDR3 DNA: TGTGCCAGCAGTTTAAAATTCGCGGCAGCAAGATTCCAAAACATTCAGTACTTC.